The present TCR beta chain was sequenced within a study of T cell responses to AZD1222 COVID-19 vaccine. Generated by immunoSEQ multiplex PCR, the TCRdb table keeps only in-frame clones and is missing some. The table lists tens of thousands of clones, under 90% of them singletons, with 2% to 3% in the top ten. Regarding the study as a whole: Reportedly, nearly half of unique spike TCRs recognized epitopes outside B.1.351/B.1.1.7 mutations.

Per the germline V gene, CDR1 is SGHRS and CDR2 is YFSETQ. With 4 bases clipped from V and 0 bases from J, the junction kept 2 bases outside the gene matches. The CDR3 extends over 16 amino acids. A word on this clone: Its target is not known.

The origin of this receptor is an adult in good health. This specimen consisted of peripheral blood, obtained on day 0 of AZD1222 vaccination. V usage is TRBV5-1 and J usage is TRBJ2-6; TRBD1 aligns across 9 bases. DNA of the CDR3: TGCGCCAGCAGCCGGGACAGGGTCTCTGGGGCCAACGTCCTGACTTTC. It encodes CASSRDRVSGANVLTF.